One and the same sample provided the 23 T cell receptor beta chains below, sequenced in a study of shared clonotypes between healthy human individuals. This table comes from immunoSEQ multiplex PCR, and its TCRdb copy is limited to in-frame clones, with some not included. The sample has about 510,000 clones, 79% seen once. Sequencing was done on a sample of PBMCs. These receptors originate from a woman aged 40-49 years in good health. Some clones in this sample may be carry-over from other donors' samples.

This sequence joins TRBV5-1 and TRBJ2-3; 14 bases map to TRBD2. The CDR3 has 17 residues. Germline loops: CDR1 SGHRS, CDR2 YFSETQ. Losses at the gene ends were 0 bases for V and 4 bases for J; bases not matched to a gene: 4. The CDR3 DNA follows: TGCGCCAGCAGCTTGGAGCCGGGACTAGCGGGAGCAGATACGCAGTATTTT. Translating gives CASSLEPGLAGADTQYF.

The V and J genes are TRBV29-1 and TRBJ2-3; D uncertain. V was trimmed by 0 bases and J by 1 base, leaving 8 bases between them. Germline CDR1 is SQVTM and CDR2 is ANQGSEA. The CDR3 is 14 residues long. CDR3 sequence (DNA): TGCAGCGTTGAAGAGGGAACGGGCACAGATACGCAGTATTTT. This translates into CSVEEGTGTDTQYF.

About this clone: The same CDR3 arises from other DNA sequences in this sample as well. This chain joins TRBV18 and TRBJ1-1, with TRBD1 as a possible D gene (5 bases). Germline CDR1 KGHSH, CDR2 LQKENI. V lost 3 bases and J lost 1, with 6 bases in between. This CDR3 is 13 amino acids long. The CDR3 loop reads CASSPTGNTEAFF. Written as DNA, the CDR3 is TGTGCCAGCTCACCTACAGGGAACACTGAAGCTTTCTTT.

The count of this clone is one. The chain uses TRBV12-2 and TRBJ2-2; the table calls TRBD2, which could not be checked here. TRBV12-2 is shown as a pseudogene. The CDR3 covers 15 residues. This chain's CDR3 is CASRLASRDTGELFF. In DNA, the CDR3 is TGTGCAAGTCGCTTAGCTTCGAGGGACACCGGGGAGCTGTTTTTT.

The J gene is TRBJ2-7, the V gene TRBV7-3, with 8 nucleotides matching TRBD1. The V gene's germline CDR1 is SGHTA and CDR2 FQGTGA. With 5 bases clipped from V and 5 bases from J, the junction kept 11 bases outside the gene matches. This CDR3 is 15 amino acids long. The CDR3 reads CASSPRTGSGHEQYF. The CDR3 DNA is TGTGCCAGCAGCCCGCGGACAGGGTCAGGACACGAGCAGTACTTC.

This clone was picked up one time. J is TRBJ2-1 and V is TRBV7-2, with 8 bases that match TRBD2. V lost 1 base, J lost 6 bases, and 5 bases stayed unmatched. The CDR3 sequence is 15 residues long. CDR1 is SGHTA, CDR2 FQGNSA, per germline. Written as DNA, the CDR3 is TGTGCCAGCAGCTTAGGTCTAGCGGGTCTCAATGAGCAGTTCTTC. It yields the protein CASSLGLAGLNEQFF.

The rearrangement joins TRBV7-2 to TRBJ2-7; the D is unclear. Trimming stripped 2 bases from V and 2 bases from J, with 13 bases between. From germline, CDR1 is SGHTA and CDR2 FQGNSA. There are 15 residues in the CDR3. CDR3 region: CASSLPSDAAYEQYF. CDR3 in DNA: TGTGCCAGCAGCTTACCCTCGGACGCAGCCTACGAGCAGTACTTC.

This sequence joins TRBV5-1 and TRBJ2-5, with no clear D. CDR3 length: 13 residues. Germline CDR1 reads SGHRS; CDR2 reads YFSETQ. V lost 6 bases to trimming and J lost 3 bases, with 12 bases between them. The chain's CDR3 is CASTAMGKETQYF. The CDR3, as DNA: TGCGCCAGCACGGCGATGGGTAAAGAGACCCAGTACTTC.

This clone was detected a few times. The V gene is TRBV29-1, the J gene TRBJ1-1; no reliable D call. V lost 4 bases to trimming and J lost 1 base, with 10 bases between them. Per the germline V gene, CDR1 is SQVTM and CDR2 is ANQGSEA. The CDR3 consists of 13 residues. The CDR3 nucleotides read TGCAGCGTTGGACGGACGGAGAACACTGAAGCTTTCTTT. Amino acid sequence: CSVGRTENTEAFF.

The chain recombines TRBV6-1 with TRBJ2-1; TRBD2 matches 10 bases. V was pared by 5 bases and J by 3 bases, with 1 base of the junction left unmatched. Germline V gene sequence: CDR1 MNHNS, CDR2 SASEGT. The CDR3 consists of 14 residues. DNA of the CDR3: TGTGCCAGCAGTAGACTAGCGGGCTACAATGAGCAGTTCTTC. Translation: CASSRLAGYNEQFF.

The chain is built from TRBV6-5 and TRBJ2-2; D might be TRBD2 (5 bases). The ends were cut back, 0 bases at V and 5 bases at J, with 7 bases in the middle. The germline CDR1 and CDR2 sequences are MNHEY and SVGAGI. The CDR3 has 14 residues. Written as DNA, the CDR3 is TGTGCCAGCAGTTACTCCCGGGGTACCGGGGAGCTGTTTTTT. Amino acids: CASSYSRGTGELFF.

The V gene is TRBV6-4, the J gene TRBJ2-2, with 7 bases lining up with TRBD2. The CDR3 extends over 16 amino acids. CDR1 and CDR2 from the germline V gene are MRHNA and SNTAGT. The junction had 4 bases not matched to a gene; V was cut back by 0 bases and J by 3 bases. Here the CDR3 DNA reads TGTGCCAGCAGTGACTCGCCGGGAGGACACACCGGGGAGCTGTTTTTT. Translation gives CASSDSPGGHTGELFF.

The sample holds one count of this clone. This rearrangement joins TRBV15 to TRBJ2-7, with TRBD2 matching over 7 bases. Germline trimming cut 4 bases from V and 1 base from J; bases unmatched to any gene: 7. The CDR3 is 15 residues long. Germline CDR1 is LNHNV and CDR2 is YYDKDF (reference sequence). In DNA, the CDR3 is TGTGCCACCAGCATGGGGATAGCGGGTTCCTACGAGCAGTACTTC. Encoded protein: CATSMGIAGSYEQYF.

The CDR3 DNA sequence: TGTGCCAGCAGCTCCAACAGCTACGAGCAGTACTTC. It is translated as CASSSNSYEQYF. The rearrangement links TRBV7-9 to TRBJ2-7; D remains unclear. The V end lost 4 bases, the J end lost 3 bases, and 7 bases lay between the germline ends. The CDR3 covers 12 residues. Germline-derived CDR1 and CDR2 are SEHNR and FQNEAQ (reference sequence).

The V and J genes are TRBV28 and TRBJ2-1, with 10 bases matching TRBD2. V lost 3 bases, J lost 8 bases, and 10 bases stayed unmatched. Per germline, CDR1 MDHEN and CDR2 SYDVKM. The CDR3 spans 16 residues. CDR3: CASSLVSASGSHEQFF. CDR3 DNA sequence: TGTGCCAGCAGTTTGGTCTCGGCTAGCGGGAGCCATGAGCAGTTCTTC.

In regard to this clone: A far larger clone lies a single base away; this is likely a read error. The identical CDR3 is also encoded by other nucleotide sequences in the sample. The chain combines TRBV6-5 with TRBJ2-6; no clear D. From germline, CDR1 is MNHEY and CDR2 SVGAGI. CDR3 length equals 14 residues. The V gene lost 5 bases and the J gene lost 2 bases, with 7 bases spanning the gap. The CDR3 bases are TGTGCCAGCAGTCAGTTGCCTGGGGCCAACGTCCTGACTTTC. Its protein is CASSQLPGANVLTF.

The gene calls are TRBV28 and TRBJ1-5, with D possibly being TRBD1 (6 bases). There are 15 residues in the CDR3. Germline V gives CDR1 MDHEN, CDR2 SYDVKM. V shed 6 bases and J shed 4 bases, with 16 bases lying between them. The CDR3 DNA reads TGTGCCAGCAGCTCAGGGGCTTTTGGGAATCAGCCCCAGCATTTT. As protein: CASSSGAFGNQPQHF.

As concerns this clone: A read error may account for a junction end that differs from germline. The CDR3 DNA sequence: TGTGCTAGCAGCCTAAGCTTCCCCCCGGGCGAGCAGTACTTC. Translated, it gives CASSLSFPPGEQYF. V is TRBV7-7 and J is TRBJ2-7, with D uncertain. CDR1 and CDR2 (germline): SSHAT, FNYEAQ (reference sequence). There are 14 residues in the CDR3. The full variable domain, in which reference TRBV7-7 and TRBJ2-7 provide the parts outside the CDR3, is GAGVSQSPRYKVTKRGQDVTLRCDPISSHATLYWYQQALGQGPEFLTYFNYEAQPDKSGLPSDRFSAERPEGSISTLTIQRTEQRDSAMYRCASSLSFPPGEQYFGPGTRLTVT.

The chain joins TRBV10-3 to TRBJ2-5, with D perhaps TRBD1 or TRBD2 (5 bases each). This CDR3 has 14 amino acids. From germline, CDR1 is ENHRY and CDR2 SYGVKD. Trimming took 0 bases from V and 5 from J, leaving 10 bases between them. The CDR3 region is CAISESMGEETQYF. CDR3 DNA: TGTGCCATCAGTGAGTCGATGGGGGAGGAGACCCAGTACTTC.

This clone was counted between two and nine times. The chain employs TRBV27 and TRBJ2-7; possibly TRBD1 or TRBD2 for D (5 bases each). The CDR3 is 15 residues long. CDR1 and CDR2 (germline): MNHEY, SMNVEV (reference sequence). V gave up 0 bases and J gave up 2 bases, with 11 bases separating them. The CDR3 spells CASSLSERGPYEQYF. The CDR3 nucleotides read TGTGCCAGCAGTTTATCTGAGAGGGGCCCCTACGAGCAGTACTTC.

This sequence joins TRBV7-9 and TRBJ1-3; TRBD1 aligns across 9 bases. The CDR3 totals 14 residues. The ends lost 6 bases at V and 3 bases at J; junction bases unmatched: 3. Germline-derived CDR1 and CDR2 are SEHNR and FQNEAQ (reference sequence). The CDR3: CASRGQGSGNTIYF. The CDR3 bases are TGTGCCAGCAGGGGACAGGGCAGTGGAAACACCATATATTTT.

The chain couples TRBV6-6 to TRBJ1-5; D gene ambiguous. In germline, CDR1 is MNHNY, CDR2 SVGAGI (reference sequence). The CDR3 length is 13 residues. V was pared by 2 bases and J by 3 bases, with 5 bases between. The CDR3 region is CASSYGINQPQHF. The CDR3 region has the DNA TGTGCCAGCAGTTACGGTATCAATCAGCCCCAGCATTTT.

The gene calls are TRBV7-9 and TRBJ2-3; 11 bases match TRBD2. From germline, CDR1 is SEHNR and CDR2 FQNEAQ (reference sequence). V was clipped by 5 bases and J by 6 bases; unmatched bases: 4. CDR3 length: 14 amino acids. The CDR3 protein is CASSDSGRGDTQYF. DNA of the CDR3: TGTGCCAGCAGCGATAGCGGGAGGGGCGATACGCAGTATTTT.